A single sample is the source of the 22 T cell receptor beta chains below, sequenced in a study of Ad26.COV2.S vaccination and SARS-CoV-2 variants. Treatment described: around 19 received Ad26.COV2.S at low or high dose, single or two shots; a few received placebo; per-sample allocation not given. Samples came from day 63 after the first vaccine or placebo injection. Data came from immunoSEQ multiplex PCR; TCRdb stores just in-frame clones and leaves some out. The sample includes fewer than 300,000 clones, about 90% seen only once; the top ten take over 2.5%. Sequenced here: peripheral blood, sampled in a trial of Ad26.COV2.S vaccine versus placebo. Receptors originate from a person aged 18-65 years who received the Ad26.COV2.S COVID-19 vaccine or a placebo.

J is TRBJ1-1 and V is TRBV7-2; D is unclear. Germline V gene sequence: CDR1 SGHTA, CDR2 FQGNSA. The CDR3 sequence is 12 residues long. V was trimmed by 5 bases and J by 1 base, leaving 5 bases between them. The CDR3 protein is CASSQWNTEAFF. CDR3 DNA sequence: TGTGCCAGCAGCCAATGGAACACTGAAGCTTTCTTT.

The chain combines TRBV18 with TRBJ2-7, with 8 bases that match TRBD2. Germline V CDR1 and CDR2: KGHSH, LQKENI. V lost 5 bases, J lost 0 bases, and 15 bases stayed unmatched. This CDR3 comprises 18 residues. The CDR3 sequence: CASSSGTRDHSGSYEQYF. The DNA for the CDR3 is TGTGCCAGCTCATCCGGGACTAGGGACCACTCAGGCTCCTACGAGCAGTACTTC. The full variable domain, in which reference TRBV18 and TRBJ2-7 provide the parts outside the CDR3, is NAGVMQNPRHLVRRRGQEARLRCSPMKGHSHVYWYRQLPEEGLKFMVYLQKENIIDESGMPKERFSAEFPKEGPSILRIQQVVRGDSAAYFCASSSGTRDHSGSYEQYFGPGTRLTVT.

This clone was seen more than once but under ten times. This chain joins TRBV5-1 and TRBJ1-2, with D tentatively TRBD1 (6 bases). Trimming stripped 5 bases from V and 4 bases from J, with 9 bases between. This CDR3 contains 12 residues. CDR1 SGHRS and CDR2 YFSETQ come from the germline V gene. The CDR3 DNA is TGCGCCAGCAGAGAGGGGGGCTATGGCTACACCTTC. It specifies CASREGGYGYTF.

The rearrangement joins TRBV19 to TRBJ1-4, with D possibly matching TRBD1 (6 bases). This CDR3 is 16 amino acids long. Germline CDR1 and CDR2: LNHDA and SQIVND (reference sequence). V was shortened by 3 bases and J by 7 bases, with 18 bases between the two germline ends. CDR3 sequence: CASSMRQTGRSEKLFF. The CDR3 nucleotides read TGTGCCAGTAGTATGAGGCAGACAGGTCGCTCTGAAAAACTGTTTTTT.

This rearrangement joins TRBV11-2 to TRBJ2-3; 8 positions match TRBD2. V dropped 7 bases and J dropped 5; count of bases not matched to a gene: 8. The CDR3 is made up of 14 amino acids. In germline, CDR1 is SGHAT, CDR2 FQNNGV. This CDR3 is CASNSGAGGDTQYF. DNA of the CDR3: TGTGCCAGCAACTCCGGGGCGGGAGGAGATACGCAGTATTTT.

The CDR3 loop reads CASSPGQGVQPQHF. The CDR3, as DNA: TGTGCCAGCAGTCCGGGACAGGGCGTTCAGCCCCAGCATTTT. The chain has TRBV27 and TRBJ1-5; TRBD1 agrees at 9 bases. The J segment lost 6 bases and the V segment lost 5 bases, leaving 5 bases of the junction unmatched. The CDR3 consists of 14 residues. The germline V gene encodes CDR1 MNHEY and CDR2 SMNVEV (reference sequence).

Concerning this clone: The sample holds other DNA sequences that translate to the same CDR3. The chain uses TRBV9 and TRBJ1-2; D gene ambiguous. The CDR3 contains 13 residues. V was shortened by 0 bases and J by 1 base, with 4 bases between the two germline ends. Germline-derived CDR1 and CDR2 are SGDLS and YYNGEE. CDR3: CASSVGGNYGYTF. The CDR3 DNA sequence: TGTGCCAGCAGCGTAGGAGGTAACTATGGCTACACCTTC.

About this clone itself: Different DNA sequences within this sample yield the same CDR3. This chain joins TRBV11-3 and TRBJ2-2, with D unresolved. Germline V gene data show CDR1 as SGHNT and CDR2 as YENEEA. Deletions cut 1 base from V and 5 bases from J, with 2 bases between. There are 12 residues in the CDR3. The CDR3 loop is CASSLVTGELFF. CDR3 in DNA: TGTGCCAGCAGCTTAGTGACCGGGGAGCTGTTTTTT.

The genes are TRBV7-8 and TRBJ2-3, with D unclear. This CDR3 has 12 residues. The V end was cut by 2 bases, the J end by 8 bases, with 8 bases between. The germline gives CDR1 SGHVS, CDR2 FQNEAQ. CDR3 residues: CASSLPRGTQYF. The CDR3 region has the DNA TGTGCCAGCAGCTTACCCCGCGGTACGCAGTATTTT.

The genes are TRBV25-1 and TRBJ1-3; possible D gene TRBD1, 5 bases. Deletions cut 8 bases from V and 3 bases from J, with 8 bases between. This CDR3 contains 12 residues. CDR1 and CDR2 (germline): MGHDK, SYGVNS. CDR3 residues: CASLGHGNTIYF. The DNA for the CDR3 is TGTGCCAGCCTAGGACATGGAAACACCATATATTTT.

The chain couples TRBV7-8 to TRBJ2-7, with 7 nucleotides matching TRBD1. Germline V gene data show CDR1 as SGHVS and CDR2 as FQNEAQ. This CDR3 spans 16 amino acids. V lost 4 bases to trimming and J lost 3 bases; unmatched junction nucleotides: 12. CDR3 sequence (DNA): TGTGCCAGCAGCTCACGCTGGGGACAGAACATCTACGAGCAGTACTTC. This translates into CASSSRWGQNIYEQYF.

This clone was observed a single time. The V gene is TRBV4-2, the J gene TRBJ1-5; D gene ambiguous. Germline V gives CDR1 LGHNA, CDR2 YNFKEQ. The CDR3 has 14 residues. The V end was cut by 1 base, the J end by 5 bases, with 9 bases between. The CDR3 sequence is CASSQGDRDQPQHF. The CDR3 nucleotides are TGTGCCAGCAGCCAAGGAGATAGGGATCAGCCCCAGCATTTT.

In this sample, this clone turned up a few times. The chain combines TRBV2 with TRBJ1-2; no reliable D call. The CDR3 is 12 amino acids. CDR1 is SNHLY, CDR2 FYNNEI, per germline. Trimming cost V 4 bases and J 7 bases, with 10 bases left between them. CDR3 DNA sequence: TGTGCCAGCAGTGTGTGGCAATCTGGCTACACCTTC. Encoded protein: CASSVWQSGYTF.

CDR3 DNA: TGTGCCAGCAGCTTAGGGGGTGGACAGGGAGGGGAGACCCAGTACTTC. It encodes CASSLGGGQGGETQYF. This rearrangement joins TRBV11-2 to TRBJ2-5; D may be TRBD1 (8 bases). Germline V gene lookup returns CDR1 SGHAT and CDR2 FQNNGV. The CDR3 is made up of 16 amino acids. V lost 1 base, J lost 5 bases, and 17 bases lay in between.

V and J are TRBV5-8 and TRBJ2-1; D ambiguous. This CDR3 region has 13 residues. V lost 0 bases and J 12 bases, leaving 13 bases between the germline ends. Germline CDR1 reads SGHTS; CDR2 reads YDEGEE. The DNA of the CDR3 is TGTGCCAGCAGCTTGGAAGGCCTGCCTCCGCAGTTCTTC. Its protein is CASSLEGLPPQFF.

The chain employs TRBV11-2 and TRBJ1-2; D gene uncertain. Germline CDR1 and CDR2: SGHAT and FQNNGV. The V gene lost 0 bases and the J gene lost 2 bases, with 10 bases spanning the gap. CDR3 length: 15 residues. CDR3 sequence reads: CASSLEVDQNYGYTF. The CDR3, as DNA: TGTGCCAGCAGCTTAGAAGTGGACCAGAACTATGGCTACACCTTC.

The rearrangement uses TRBV25-1 and TRBJ1-6; D not resolved. V was shortened by 1 base and J by 8 bases, with 12 bases between the two germline ends. The CDR3 contains 15 residues. CDR1 and CDR2 (germline): MGHDK, SYGVNS. CDR3 DNA: TGTGCCAGCAGTGAATCGGCGGGAATAGATTCACCCCTCCACTTT. Its translation: CASSESAGIDSPLHF.

The chain uses TRBV29-1 and TRBJ1-1, with no clear D. Trimming left V 4 bases short and J 0 bases short, with 12 bases between. The CDR3 has 14 residues. Germline V lookup: CDR1 SQVTM, CDR2 ANQGSEA. The CDR3 loop is CSVVGYGVNTEAFF. The DNA for the CDR3 is TGCAGCGTTGTGGGTTATGGGGTGAACACTGAAGCTTTCTTT.

This clone was recorded only once. The chain couples TRBV7-6 to TRBJ2-5; D gene ambiguous. The CDR3 contains 13 residues. Germline loops: CDR1 SGHVS, CDR2 FNYEAQ. Trimming stripped 5 bases from V and 4 bases from J, with 11 bases between. The CDR3 DNA sequence: TGTGCCAGCAGCCCGAACCACAGAGAGACCCAGTACTTC. This translates into CASSPNHRETQYF.

This chain connects TRBV14 to TRBJ2-7, with D perhaps matching TRBD1 (7 bases). V gave up 0 bases and J gave up 3 bases, with 15 bases separating them. The germline V gene encodes CDR1 SGHDN and CDR2 FVKESK. The CDR3 is 16 amino acids. The DNA for the CDR3 is TGTGCCAGCAGCCAAGATCTAAACAGGGGACTCTACGAGCAGTACTTC. Its protein is CASSQDLNRGLYEQYF.

V usage is TRBV5-1 and J usage is TRBJ2-2, with 10 bases fitting TRBD1. Germline V gives CDR1 SGHRS, CDR2 YFSETQ. V lost 4 bases and J lost 4; bases outside the gene matches: 1. The CDR3 sequence is 14 residues long. As DNA, the CDR3 is TGCGCCAGCAGCCGGGACAGGGGCACCGGGGAGCTGTTTTTT. It encodes CASSRDRGTGELFF. The full variable domain, with the rest looked up from reference TRBV5-1 and TRBJ2-2, is KAGVTQTPRYLIKTRGQQVTLSCSPISGHRSVSWYQQTPGQGLQFLFEYFSETQRNKGNFPGRFSGRQFSNSRSEMNVSTLELGDSALYLCASSRDRGTGELFFGEGSRLTVL.

This chain uses TRBV18 with TRBJ2-7, with a weak D call TRBD1 (6 bases). Trimming took off 3 bases at V and 3 bases at J, with 12 bases between the two ends. This CDR3 comprises 14 residues. Germline assignment: CDR1 KGHSH and CDR2 LQKENI. CDR3 protein: CASSPGQNLYEQYF. CDR3 nucleotide sequence: TGTGCCAGCTCACCTGGACAGAACCTCTACGAGCAGTACTTC.